This record concerns one T cell receptor beta chain sequence. This clonotype was recorded at least ten times. It has no known antigen specificity. No per-base quality is available; no much larger clone lies one base away. The sample comes from a study of T-cell memory formation after mild COVID-19 (dated by TCRdb to the early 2020s). With regard to the full study: Most TCR sequence clusters were specific to one of the two donors. In a couple of donors, T-cell clones that expanded and contracted after mild COVID-19 were tracked by sequencing TCRalpha and TCRbeta repertoires over time. The cohort was made up of two young adult volunteers, one female and one male, who were previously healthy. The investigation overall reported the following: Whether the second-wave clones peaking on day 37 were SARS-CoV-2 specific was not confirmed. Contracting CD4+ clones were located mainly in the CM and EM memory subsets, whereas CD8+ clones were found to be enriched in EMRA. Only a couple of mild cases were covered in the study, and larger cohorts including severe cases with pre-infection samples were considered necessary. Some responding clones were detected in pre-infection memory, which suggested that pre-existing cross-reactive memory T cells had joined the SARS-CoV-2 response. Clones that contracted from day 15 to 85 showed balanced CD4/CD8 phenotypes, whereas a second wave of clones that expanded from day 15 to 37 leaned towards CD4+.

Ficoll-Paque density gradient centrifugation was the method used to isolate PBMCs. The run used an Illumina NovaSeq 6000. TCRalpha and TCRbeta cDNA libraries were constructed by 5'RACE with constant-segment primers, with sample barcodes and unique molecular identifiers being introduced. RNA was extracted from every sample with Trizol reagent. Library amplification was performed in two PCR steps, and a second sample barcode and Illumina TruSeq adapters were introduced in the second step. Libraries were sequenced on an Illumina NovaSeq with 2 x 150 bp paired-end reads. On the study's bioinformatics: Reads were demultiplexed and collapsed into UMI-guided consensus sequences with migec v1.2.7. Using mixcr v2.1.11, UMI consensuses were aligned to TRA and TRB V and J templates and then assembled into clonotypes. Clonotypes were classified as expanded or contracted when called significant by both edgeR and NoisET, with noise models trained on biological replicates. For edgeR calls, the cutoffs were a false discovery rate-adjusted p below 0.01 and a log2 fold-change threshold of 1. As an exploratory analysis of dynamics, PCA with hierarchical clustering was applied to max-normalized trajectories of the 1000 most abundant clonotypes. Separately sequenced CD4+ and CD8+ repertoires were used to assign the CD4 or CD8 phenotype of responding clones. Using fastp at Q25 and MiXCR, TCRdb reprocessed the public reads and kept productive beta chains. Each entry merges the rows of one CDR3 protein and shows their most common DNA and genes. The V and J calls here are based on TCRdb, not the publication. Within this sample are just under 150,000 distinct CDR3 sequences, with about 5.5% of them counted one time only. Roughly 2.1% of the sample belongs to the ten largest clones.

There are 14 amino acids in the CDR3, from cysteine to phenylalanine inclusive. CDR3 DNA only is kept here, 42 bases in frame from base 1. V is cut back by 5 bases and J by 10 bases, with 7 bases in the junction unmatched. Rearrangement joined TRBV12-3 or TRBV12-4 to TRBJ1-6; 8 of the junction bases match TRBD1. Source material: PBMCs or a T cell subset sorted from them (not recorded which). This sequence originates from an adult woman who had mild COVID-19 (a few samples of this study predate the infection). The sample titles of this study are shuffled in the database, so cell type and time point are left out; the donor was told from shared clones. The bases read TGTGCCAGCAGTCTCGACAGGGGAGGGTCACCCCTCCACTTT. Its translation reads: CASSLDRGGSPLHF.